Listed here is a single T cell receptor (beta chain). Trimming removed 0 bases at V and 2 bases at J, with 19 bases between. Per the germline V gene, CDR1 is SNHLY and CDR2 is FYNNEI. The CDR3 sequence is 18 residues long. The entry originates in a study of T cell changes during pregnancy in multiple sclerosis. Libraries were prepared by immunoSEQ multiplex PCR; TCRdb keeps only in-frame clonotypes and omits some of them. The sample lists more than 65,000 clones, 90% to 95% occurring once. The chain joins TRBV2 to TRBJ1-2; D perhaps matches TRBD1 (5 bases). This specimen consisted of peripheral blood, obtained in the first trimester of pregnancy. The TCR originated in a female donor with multiple sclerosis, enrolled in a pregnancy study. In DNA, the CDR3 is TGTGCCAGCAGTGAAGCTATTGCGGGGGGGGGACCCAACTATGGCTACACCTTC. Translation gives CASSEAIAGGGPNYGYTF.